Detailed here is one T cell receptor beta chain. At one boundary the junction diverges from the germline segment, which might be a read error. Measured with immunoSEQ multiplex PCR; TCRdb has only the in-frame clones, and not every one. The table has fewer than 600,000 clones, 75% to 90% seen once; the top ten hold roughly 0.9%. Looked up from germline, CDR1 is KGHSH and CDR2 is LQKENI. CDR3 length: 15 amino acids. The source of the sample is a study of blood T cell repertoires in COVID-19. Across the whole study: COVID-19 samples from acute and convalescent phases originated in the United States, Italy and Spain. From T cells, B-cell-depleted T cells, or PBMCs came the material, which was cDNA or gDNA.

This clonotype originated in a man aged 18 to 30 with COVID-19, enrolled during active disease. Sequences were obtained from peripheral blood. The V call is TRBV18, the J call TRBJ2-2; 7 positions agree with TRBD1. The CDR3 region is CASSPVTGTTRELFF. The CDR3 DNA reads TGTGCCAGCTCACCAGTGACAGGGACCACCCGGGAGCTGTTTTTT.